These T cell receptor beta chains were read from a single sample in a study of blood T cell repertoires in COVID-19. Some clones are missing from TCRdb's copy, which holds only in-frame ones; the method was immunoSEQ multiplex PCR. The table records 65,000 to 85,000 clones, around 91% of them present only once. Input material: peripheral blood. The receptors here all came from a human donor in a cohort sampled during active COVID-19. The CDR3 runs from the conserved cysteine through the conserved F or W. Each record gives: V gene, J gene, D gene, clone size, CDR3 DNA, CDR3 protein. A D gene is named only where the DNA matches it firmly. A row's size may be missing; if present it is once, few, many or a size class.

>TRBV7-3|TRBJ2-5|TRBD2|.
TGTGCCAGCAGCCCTCAGGGAGGGGAGACCCAGTACTTC
CASSPQGGETQYF
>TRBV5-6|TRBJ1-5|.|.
TGTGCCAGCACCCCCTCGCAGGGTGGGGCCCAGCATTTT
CASTPSQGGAQHF
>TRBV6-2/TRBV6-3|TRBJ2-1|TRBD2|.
TGTGCCAGCAGCCTCACGACTAGCGGGGGTTTTAGGGATGAGCAGTTCTTC
CASSLTTSGGFRDEQFF
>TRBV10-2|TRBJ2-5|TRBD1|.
TGCGCCAGCAGTAATATTCCGGGACAGGGGCGAGAGACCCAGTACTTC
CASSNIPGQGRETQYF
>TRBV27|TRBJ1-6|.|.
TGTGCCAGCAGTTGGGGGGGGCTTAATTCACCCCTCCACTTT
CASSWGGLNSPLHF
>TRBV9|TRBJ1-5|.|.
TGTGCCAGCAGCGTAGACGGGGGGCAGCCCCAGCATTTT
CASSVDGGQPQHF
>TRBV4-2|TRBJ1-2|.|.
TGTGCCAGCAGCCAAGAGTTTATCTATGGCTACACCTTC
CASSQEFIYGYTF
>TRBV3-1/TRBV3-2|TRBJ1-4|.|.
TGTGCCAGCAGCCAAGTGGGACTTCTCTGTAATGAAAAACTGTTTTTT
CASSQVGLLCNEKLFF
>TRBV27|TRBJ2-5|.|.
TGTGCCAGCGGGTCCTTGACAGCCAAAGAGACCCAGTACTTC
CASGSLTAKETQYF
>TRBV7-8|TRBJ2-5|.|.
TGTGCCAGCAGCGTCGTCGGGGAAGAGACCCAGTACTTC
CASSVVGEETQYF
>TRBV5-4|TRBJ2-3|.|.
TGTGCCACCATAAGGGGCGGGGATAGCACAGATACGCAGTATTTT
CATIRGGDSTDTQYF
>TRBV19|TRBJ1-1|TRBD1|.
TGTGCCACCTCACAGGGGAGGAACACTGAAGCTTTCTTT
CATSQGRNTEAFF
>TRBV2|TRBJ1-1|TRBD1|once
TGTGCCAGCAGTATGGACAGGAAGGCTTTCTTT
CASSMDRKAFF
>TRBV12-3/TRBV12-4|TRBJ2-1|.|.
TGTGCCAGCAGTCCCCAGTGGAATGAGCAGTTCTTC
CASSPQWNEQFF
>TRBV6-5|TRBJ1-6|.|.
TGTGCCAGCAGTTACTTTGGACAGTTCAATTCACCCCTCCACTTT
CASSYFGQFNSPLHF
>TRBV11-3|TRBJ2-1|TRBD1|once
TGTGCCAGCAGCTTAGAAAGTGGGACAGTTTCCTACAATGAGCAGTTCTTC
CASSLESGTVSYNEQFF